This T cell receptor (beta chain) is from a study of cytomegalovirus exposure and HLA in healthy donors. Losses at the gene ends were 5 bases for V and 3 bases for J; bases not matched to a gene: 9. The CDR3 is made up of 16 amino acids. Germline CDR1 is SGHTA and CDR2 is FQGNSA. A word on this clone: Its target is unknown.

The primer mix had 60 Vbeta and 13 Jbeta primers. Method: immunoSEQ multiplex PCR; TCRdb's copy keeps in-frame clones and lacks some. The sample yields about 100,000 clones, about 75% seen once. General study points: Compared with the roughly 700-donor mean, an Asian-associated ancestry cluster reportedly had fewer N-insertions, according to a later analysis. Association of a missense DCLRE1C variant with TCR beta V- and J-gene trimming was reported in a later analysis.

V usage is TRBV7-2 and J usage is TRBJ2-2, with 7 bases matching TRBD2. This TCR was recovered from a man in his forties in good health and CMV-seropositive. The specimen sequenced was PBMCs. CDR3 loop: CASSAIPGLHTGELFF. The CDR3 DNA reads as TGTGCCAGCAGCGCGATCCCGGGACTACACACCGGGGAGCTGTTTTTT.